This TCR beta chain stems from a study of T cell responses to AZD1222 COVID-19 vaccine. The table came from immunoSEQ multiplex PCR; TCRdb's copy has only in-frame clones and leaves some out. This table has more than 150,000 clones, 80% to 95% appearing once. CDR3 size: 12 residues. Germline values: CDR1 LNHDA, CDR2 SQIVND (reference sequence). The V end was cut by 5 bases, the J end by 9 bases, with 8 bases between. The chain employs TRBV19 and TRBJ1-6, with D hard to call. The TCR was taken from an adult in good health. Sequences were derived from peripheral blood, sampled on day 0 of AZD1222 vaccination. In nucleotides, the CDR3 is TGTGCCAGTAGTGTCAGCGGTTCACCCCTCCACTTT. As protein: CASSVSGSPLHF.